This T cell receptor beta chain is from a study of beta chain features in type 1 diabetes. Study overall: Age, gender, cell numbers and subset yield matched between patients and controls.

A note on this clone: Its target is unknown. The sample carries other DNA sequences with the same CDR3.

The CDR3 is 11 residues long. Germline CDR1 DFQATT, CDR2 SNEGSKA (reference sequence). V gave up 4 bases and J gave up 0 bases, with 4 bases separating them. General study points: The similarity of naive, central memory and Treg TCRB repertoires appeared greater among patients than among healthy donors. TCRB CDR3 length was moderately but significantly reduced in all four CD4+ subsets of Type 1 diabetes patients.

Sequencing targeted expressed TCRB transcripts, as all isolated RNA had been reverse transcribed. About 3.6 million reads on average were seen across naive, central memory and regulatory T cell samples. Sequenced by immunoSEQ multiplex PCR; TCRdb stores in-frame clones only, minus some. This table holds a few hundred thousand clones, more than 13% found once. The sequenced sample consisted of naive CD4+ T cells from blood. The TCR sequence derives from a man aged 25-45 years with type 1 diabetes. V usage is TRBV20-1 and J usage is TRBJ2-7; D unclear. The CDR3 nucleotides are TGCAGTGCTACGAGCTCCTACGAGCAGTACTTC. Translated, it gives CSATSSYEQYF.